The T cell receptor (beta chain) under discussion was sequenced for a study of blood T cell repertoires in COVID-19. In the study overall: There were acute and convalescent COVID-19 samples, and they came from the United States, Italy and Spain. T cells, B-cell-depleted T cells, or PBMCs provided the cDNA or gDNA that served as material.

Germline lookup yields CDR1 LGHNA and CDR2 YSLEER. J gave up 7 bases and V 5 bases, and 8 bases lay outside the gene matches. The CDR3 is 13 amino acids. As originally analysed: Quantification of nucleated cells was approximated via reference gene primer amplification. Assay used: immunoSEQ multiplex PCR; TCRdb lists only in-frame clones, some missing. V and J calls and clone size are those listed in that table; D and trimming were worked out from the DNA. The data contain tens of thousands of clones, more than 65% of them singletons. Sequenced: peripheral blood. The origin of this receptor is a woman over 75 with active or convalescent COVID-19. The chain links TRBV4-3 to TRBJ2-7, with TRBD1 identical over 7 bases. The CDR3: CASSRDSGWEQYF. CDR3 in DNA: TGCGCCAGCAGCAGGGACAGCGGATGGGAGCAGTACTTC.